This T cell receptor (beta chain) emerged from a study of blood T cells in healthy people across ages. Trimming removed 1 base from V and 3 bases from J, with 13 bases in between. CDR1 SGHAT and CDR2 FQNNGV come from the germline V gene. This CDR3 region has 16 residues. For the second PCR, which ran for 7 to 11 cycles, a sample-barcoded 5' primer and a J-beta primer mix were used. TCRdb processed the 5' RACE reads anew with MiXCR; each CDR3 protein has one entry. This sample yields fewer than 1,200,000 distinct CDR3 sequences, of which approximately 26% are seen a single time; approximately 0.75% belongs to the top ten. In this sample, this clonotype turned up a few times. In addition, the sample was reused for a study of T cells of mothers and their children.

The rearrangement links TRBV11-2 to TRBJ2-1, with a weak D call TRBD2 (6 bases). The receptor was isolated from a girl aged 2 to 9 in good health. Input material: blood. The DNA for the CDR3 is TGTGCCAGCAGCTTAGGGAGGACTACAAACTACAATGAGCAGTTCTTC. As protein: CASSLGRTTNYNEQFF.